This T cell receptor beta chain was documented in a study of blood T cell repertoires in COVID-19. Study-wide context: Acute and convalescent COVID-19 samples came from the United States, Italy and Spain. From T cells, B-cell-depleted T cells, or PBMCs came the material, which was cDNA or gDNA.

In the source study's methods: Reference gene primers were amplified, and this amplification served to estimate nucleated cell counts. Produced via immunoSEQ multiplex PCR; TCRdb's table is partial and in-frame only. The V and J calls and clone size were taken over from that table, and D and trimming were inferred from the DNA. The sample yields 250,000 or so clones, more than 75% seen once. Between the trimmed V and J ends, which lost 4 bases and 2 bases, there was a span of 12 bases. Germline V gives CDR1 LGHDT, CDR2 YNNKEL (reference sequence). The CDR3 consists of 15 residues. This clone was seen more than once but under ten times.

The sequenced material came from peripheral blood. The gene calls are TRBV3-1 (or the pseudogene TRBV3-2) and TRBJ1-3; weak D call: TRBD1 (6 bases). This sequence was found in a middle-aged man with active or convalescent COVID-19. In DNA, the CDR3 is TGTGCCAGCAGCCCTGCCAGGGGTGCTGGAAACACCATATATTTT. Translation: CASSPARGAGNTIYF.